One sample yielded the 14 T cell receptor beta chains listed below, sequenced in a study of OX40 agonist ivuxolimab in advanced cancers. TCRdb's table, derived via immunoSEQ multiplex PCR, lists solely in-frame clones and lacks some. The sample carries approximately 64,000 clones, around four fifths recorded once. The source material was CD4+ or CD8+ T cells sorted from blood, sampled in a trial of the OX40 agonist ivuxolimab. These receptors all come from an adult with an advanced solid tumor such as melanoma, head and neck, liver or kidney cancer.

The chain carries TRBV18 and TRBJ2-2; D is perhaps TRBD2 (6 bases). The CDR3 consists of 14 residues. The V end lost 1 base, the J end lost 5 bases, and 8 bases lay between the germline ends. Per the germline V gene, CDR1 is KGHSH and CDR2 is LQKENI. This chain's CDR3 is CASSPQGGTGELFF. Written as DNA, the CDR3 is TGTGCCAGCTCACCACAAGGAGGGACCGGGGAGCTGTTTTTT.

V is TRBV27 and J is TRBJ2-7; D ambiguous. Germline-derived CDR1 and CDR2 are MNHEY and SMNVEV (reference sequence). Trimming pared 4 bases from V and 3 bases from J, leaving 19 bases between. The CDR3 has 16 amino acids. CDR3 nucleotides: TGTGCCAGCAGTTCCTATGTGGGTTCCTTTATCTACGAGCAGTACTTC. Translating it yields CASSSYVGSFIYEQYF.

J is TRBJ2-1 and V is TRBV5-1; D is ambiguous. The germline gives CDR1 SGHRS, CDR2 YFSETQ. The CDR3 contains 16 residues. V lost 0 bases, J lost 0 bases, and 10 bases lay in between. The CDR3 loop reads CASSLEVLSSYNEQFF. The CDR3 DNA reads TGCGCCAGCAGCTTGGAGGTCCTTAGCTCCTACAATGAGCAGTTCTTC.

The chain links TRBV9 to TRBJ2-1; 10 bases are a match to TRBD2. V shed 0 bases, J shed 6 bases, and the junction held 9 bases outside the gene matches. The CDR3 is 17 amino acids. Germline CDR1 SGDLS, CDR2 YYNGEE. In DNA form, the CDR3 reads TGTGCCAGCAGCGTAGCGGCTAGCGGGAGTTCGGCCAATGAGCAGTTCTTC. This codes for CASSVAASGSSANEQFF.

The chain links TRBV6-9 to TRBJ2-1; perhaps D is TRBD1 or TRBD2 (5 bases each). The ends were cut back, 3 bases at V and 7 bases at J, with 19 bases in the middle. Germline CDR1 and CDR2: MNHGY and SVAAGI. The CDR3 spans 16 residues. The CDR3 protein is CASSYRGSLRGNEQFF. The CDR3 DNA sequence: TGTGCCAGCAGTTACCGGGGAAGTTTAAGGGGAAATGAGCAGTTCTTC.

The chain links TRBV2 to TRBJ2-1; D is unclear. Trimming took off 10 bases at V and 5 bases at J, with 33 bases between the two ends. In germline, CDR1 is SNHLY, CDR2 FYNNEI. This CDR3 contains 19 residues. For the CDR3, the DNA is TGTGCCACCAATTCTATCTCCAGTTGGGGTGGCGGCACCGACAATGAGCAGTTCTTC. It yields the protein CATNSISSWGGGTDNEQFF.

J is TRBJ1-2 and V is TRBV5-5; D not resolved. The V gene lost 4 bases and the J gene lost 4 bases, with 11 bases spanning the gap. This CDR3 region has 13 residues. Germline CDR1 and CDR2: SGHKS and YYEKEE (reference sequence). The CDR3 here is CASSEFSTYGYTF. The CDR3 nucleotides are TGTGCCAGCAGCGAGTTTTCAACCTATGGCTACACCTTC.

For the CDR3, the DNA is TGTGCCAGCTCAGCGCTAGGGACAGGGACGATACTAAATGAAGCTTTCTTT. Its translation is CASSALGTGTILNEAFF. The chain employs TRBV18 and TRBJ1-1; 9 bases are a match to TRBD1. V lost 5 bases and J lost 7; bases outside the gene matches: 17. CDR1 and CDR2 from the germline V gene are KGHSH and LQKENI. This CDR3 is built from 17 residues.

This clone was counted once. The chain recombines TRBV28 with TRBJ2-5, with D uncertain. The tail of the sequence fits TRBJ2-7 better, so the J call may be wrong. The CDR3 consists of 13 residues. Germline-derived CDR1 and CDR2 are MDHEN and SYDVKM. CDR3 sequence: CASSLSRNYEQYF. The CDR3 bases are TGTGCCAGCAGTTTAAGCAGGAACTACGAGCAGTACTTC.

The rearrangement links TRBV19 to TRBJ2-4; D is uncertain. Germline V gives CDR1 LNHDA, CDR2 SQIVND (reference sequence). The CDR3 has 13 amino acids. V shed 5 bases and J shed 6 bases, with 11 bases lying between them. The CDR3: CASSPLILNIQYF. The CDR3 DNA reads as TGTGCCAGTAGTCCCCTTATCTTAAACATTCAGTACTTC.

The chain recombines TRBV4-3 with TRBJ2-3; a weak D match, TRBD2 (6 bases). V was trimmed by 0 bases and J by 0 bases, leaving 13 bases between them. The CDR3 has 17 residues. Germline CDR1 is LGHNA and CDR2 is YSLEER. CDR3 coding DNA: TGCGCCAGCAGCCAAGAGGTGGCGGAGGGTAGCACAGATACGCAGTATTTT. Translation gives CASSQEVAEGSTDTQYF.

This clone was seen only once. The chain couples TRBV2 to TRBJ1-5; D ambiguous. CDR1 SNHLY and CDR2 FYNNEI come from the germline V gene. The germline V and J ends were trimmed by 8 bases and 0 bases, with 8 bases remaining between them. This CDR3 has 13 residues. Here the CDR3 reads CASQDDSNQPQHF. In DNA, the CDR3 is TGTGCCAGCCAGGACGATAGCAATCAGCCCCAGCATTTT.

This sequence joins TRBV28 and TRBJ2-7; D could derive from TRBD1 or TRBD2 (5 bases each). Germline lookup yields CDR1 MDHEN and CDR2 SYDVKM. The CDR3 loop spans 13 amino acids. Deletions cut 4 bases from V and 8 bases from J, with 15 bases between. The CDR3 sequence is CASSSPGRPQQYF. For the CDR3, the DNA is TGTGCCAGCAGTTCTCCGGGACGGCCCCAGCAGTACTTC.

This clone was observed a single time. The chain employs TRBV5-5 and TRBJ1-2; 7 bases map to TRBD1. V shed 4 bases, J shed 6 bases, and the junction held 9 bases outside the gene matches. In germline, CDR1 is SGHKS, CDR2 YYEKEE (reference sequence). The length of the CDR3 is 14 residues. The CDR3: CASSTMTGRDGYTF. The CDR3 DNA is TGTGCCAGCAGCACGATGACAGGGCGCGATGGCTACACCTTC.